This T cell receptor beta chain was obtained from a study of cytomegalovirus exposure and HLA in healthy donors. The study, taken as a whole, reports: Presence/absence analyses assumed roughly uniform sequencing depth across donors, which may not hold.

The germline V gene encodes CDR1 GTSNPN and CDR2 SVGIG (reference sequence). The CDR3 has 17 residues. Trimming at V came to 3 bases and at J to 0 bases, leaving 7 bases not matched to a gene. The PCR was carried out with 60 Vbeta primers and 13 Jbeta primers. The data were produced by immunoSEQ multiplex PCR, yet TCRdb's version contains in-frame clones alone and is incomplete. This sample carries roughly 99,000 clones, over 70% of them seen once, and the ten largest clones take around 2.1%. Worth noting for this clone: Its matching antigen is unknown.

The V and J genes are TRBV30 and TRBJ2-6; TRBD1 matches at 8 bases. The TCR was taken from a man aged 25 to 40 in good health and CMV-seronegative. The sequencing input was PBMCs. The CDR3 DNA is TGTGCCTGGAGCAGGACAGGGTCAAGCTCTGGGGCCAACGTCCTGACTTTC. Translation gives CAWSRTGSSSGANVLTF.